This T cell receptor (beta chain) was obtained from a study of blood T cell repertoires in COVID-19. Study summary: Specimens from acute and convalescent COVID-19 originated in the United States, Italy and Spain. Sample material is recorded as cDNA or gDNA derived from T cells, B-cell-depleted T cells, or PBMCs.

CDR1 is SGHDT, CDR2 YYEEEE, per germline. The CDR3 has 15 residues. The trim removed 0 bases at V and 8 bases at J, leaving 4 bases unmatched. Original handling: Estimated nucleated cell counts came from reference gene primer amplification. Libraries were prepared by immunoSEQ multiplex PCR; TCRdb keeps only in-frame clonotypes and omits some of them. V, J and clone size are those of that table, while D and trimming were read from the DNA. Of over 200,000 clones detected, 80% to 85% appear once; the ten largest clones hold around 25%. The specimen sequenced was peripheral blood. The clonotype was recovered from a man aged 35 to 55 with acute or convalescent COVID-19. This rearrangement joins TRBV5-6 to TRBJ2-1, with 11 bases aligning to TRBD2. The CDR3: CASSLGLAGIYEQFF. CDR3 nucleotides: TGTGCCAGCAGCTTGGGACTAGCGGGAATCTATGAGCAGTTCTTC.